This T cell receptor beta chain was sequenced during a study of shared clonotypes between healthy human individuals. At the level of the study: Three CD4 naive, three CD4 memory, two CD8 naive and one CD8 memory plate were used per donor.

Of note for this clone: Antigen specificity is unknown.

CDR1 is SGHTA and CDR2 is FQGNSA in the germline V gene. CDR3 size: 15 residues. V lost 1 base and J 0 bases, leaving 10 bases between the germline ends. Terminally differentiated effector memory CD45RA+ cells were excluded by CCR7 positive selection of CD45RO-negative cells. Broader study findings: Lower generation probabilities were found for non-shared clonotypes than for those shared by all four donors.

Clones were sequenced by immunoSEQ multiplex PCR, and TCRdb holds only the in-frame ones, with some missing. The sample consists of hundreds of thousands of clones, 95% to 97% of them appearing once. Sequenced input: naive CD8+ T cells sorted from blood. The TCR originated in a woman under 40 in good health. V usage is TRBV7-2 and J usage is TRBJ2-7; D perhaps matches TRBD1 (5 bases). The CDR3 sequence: CASSLGRTNSYEQYF. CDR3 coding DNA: TGTGCCAGCAGCTTAGGTAGGACAAACTCCTACGAGCAGTACTTC.